This T cell receptor (beta chain) was sequenced during a study of blood T cell repertoires in COVID-19. TCRdb's copy holds only in-frame clones and misses some; the assay was immunoSEQ multiplex PCR. The top ten hold 6.3% of the sample, which has fewer than 75,000 clones, approximately 79% seen once. Germline V gene sequence: CDR1 SGHTA, CDR2 FQGNSA. Trimming cost V 3 bases and J 9 bases, with 9 bases left between them. This CDR3 comprises 12 residues. The gene calls are TRBV7-2 and TRBJ1-5; D remains unclear. Sequenced: peripheral blood. This clonotype originated in a woman between 55 and 75 years old with acute or convalescent COVID-19. In DNA form, the CDR3 reads TGTGCCAGCAGCTTCCCAGGTTTGCCCCAGCATTTT. Translation: CASSFPGLPQHF.